The subject of this entry is one T cell receptor beta chain. The antigen is undetermined. The data were taken from a study of PD-L1 blockade in urothelial cancer. At the level of the study: Previous chemotherapy exposure amounted to 0 to 3 regimens for patients. Analyses used blood from 3 weeks (second dose) and 6 weeks after treatment start. Study-level findings and limits: Below-median pretreatment blood TCR clonality was associated with improved progression-free and overall survival.

Germline V gene data show CDR1 as SEHNR and CDR2 as FQNEAQ (reference sequence). The CDR3 runs 12 residues. The J segment lost 11 bases and the V segment lost 3 bases, leaving 5 bases of the junction unmatched. Time point noted: pretreatment peripheral blood. The cohort comprised individuals with locally advanced or metastatic urothelial carcinoma. Clones were read by immunoSEQ multiplex PCR, and TCRdb kept only the in-frame ones, dropping some. The sample lists 86,000 or so clones, over 75% occurring once. This receptor was identified in a man aged 55-75 years with urothelial cancer. Sequenced here: PBMCs, sampled around atezolizumab (anti-PD-L1) treatment. The V and J genes are TRBV7-9 and TRBJ1-1; 8 bases match TRBD1. The CDR3 protein is CASSFQTGAAFF. DNA for the CDR3: TGTGCCAGCAGCTTCCAGACAGGGGCCGCTTTCTTT.